The sample holds a few counts of the clone carrying this T cell receptor beta chain. Its antigen is undetermined. The data belong to a study of cytomegalovirus exposure and HLA in healthy donors. Study summary: HLA-typed donors were the source of approximately 86 million unique TCRs held in an early data release. Study-level points and caveats: More than 150 TCR beta chains were listed as cytomegalovirus-associated.

Use of 60 Vbeta and 13 Jbeta primers characterized the PCR. Profiling relied on immunoSEQ multiplex PCR, and the TCRdb table lists in-frame clones only, not all of them. The profile covers roughly 200,000 clones, with about 12% appearing a single time and roughly 7.7% taken by the ten largest. V was trimmed by 4 bases and J by 0 bases, leaving 10 bases between them. The CDR3 length is 16 residues. The germline CDR1 and CDR2 sequences are SEHNR and FQNEAQ (reference sequence). The sequence was obtained from a man aged 45-65 years in good health and CMV-seropositive. Sequenced: PBMCs. This chain uses TRBV7-9 with TRBJ2-6; no clear D. The DNA for the CDR3 is TGTGCCAGCAGCTCCACGCGTTTCTCTGGGGCCAACGTCCTGACTTTC. Translation gives CASSSTRFSGANVLTF.